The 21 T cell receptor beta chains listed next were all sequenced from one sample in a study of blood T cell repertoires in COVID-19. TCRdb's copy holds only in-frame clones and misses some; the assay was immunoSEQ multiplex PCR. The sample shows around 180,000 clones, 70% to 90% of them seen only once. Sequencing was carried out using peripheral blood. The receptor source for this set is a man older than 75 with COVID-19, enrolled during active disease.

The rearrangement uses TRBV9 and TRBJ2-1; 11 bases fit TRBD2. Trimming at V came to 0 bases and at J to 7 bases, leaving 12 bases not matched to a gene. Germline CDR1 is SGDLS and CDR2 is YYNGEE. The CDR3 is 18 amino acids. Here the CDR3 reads CASSVGSGGGYFGNEQFF. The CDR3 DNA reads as TGTGCCAGCAGCGTAGGTAGCGGGGGGGGCTACTTCGGGAATGAGCAGTTCTTC.

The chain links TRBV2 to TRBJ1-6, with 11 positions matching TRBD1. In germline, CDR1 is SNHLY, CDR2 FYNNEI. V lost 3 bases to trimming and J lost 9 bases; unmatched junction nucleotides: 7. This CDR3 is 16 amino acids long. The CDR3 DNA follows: TGTGCCAGCAGTGACGGGACAGGGGGGAAGGGTTCACCCCTCCACTTT. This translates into CASSDGTGGKGSPLHF.

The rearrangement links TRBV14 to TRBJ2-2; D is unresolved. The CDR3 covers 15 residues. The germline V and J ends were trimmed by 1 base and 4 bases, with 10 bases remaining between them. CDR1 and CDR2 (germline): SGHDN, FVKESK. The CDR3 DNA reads TGTGCCAGCAGCCAAGTATTGGGCTCCACCGGGGAGCTGTTTTTT. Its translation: CASSQVLGSTGELFF.

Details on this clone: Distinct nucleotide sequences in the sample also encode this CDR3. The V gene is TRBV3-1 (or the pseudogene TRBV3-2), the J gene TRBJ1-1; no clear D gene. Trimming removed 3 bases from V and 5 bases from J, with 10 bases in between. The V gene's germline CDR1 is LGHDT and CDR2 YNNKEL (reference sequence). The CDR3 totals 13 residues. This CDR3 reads CASSQAGGTEAFF. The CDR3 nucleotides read TGTGCCAGCAGCCAGGCGGGTGGTACTGAAGCTTTCTTT.

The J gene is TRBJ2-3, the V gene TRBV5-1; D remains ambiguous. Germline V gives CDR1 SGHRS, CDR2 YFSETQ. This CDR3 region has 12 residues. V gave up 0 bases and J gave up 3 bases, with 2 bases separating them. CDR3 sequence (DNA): TGCGCCAGCAGCTTGGCAACAGATACGCAGTATTTT. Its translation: CASSLATDTQYF.

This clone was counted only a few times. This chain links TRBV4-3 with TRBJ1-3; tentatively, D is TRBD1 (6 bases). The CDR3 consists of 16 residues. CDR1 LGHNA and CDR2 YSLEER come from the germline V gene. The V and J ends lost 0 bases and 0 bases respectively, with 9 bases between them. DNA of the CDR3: TGCGCCAGCAGCCAAGAACTGGACAGCTCTGGAAACACCATATATTTT. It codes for CASSQELDSSGNTIYF.

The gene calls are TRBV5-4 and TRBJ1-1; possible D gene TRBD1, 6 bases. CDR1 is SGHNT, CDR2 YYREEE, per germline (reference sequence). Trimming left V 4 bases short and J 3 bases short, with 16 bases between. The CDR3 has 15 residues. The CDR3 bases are TGTGCCAGCAGCCCGGAGGGGGGGCTATACACTGAAGCTTTCTTT. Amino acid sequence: CASSPEGGLYTEAFF.

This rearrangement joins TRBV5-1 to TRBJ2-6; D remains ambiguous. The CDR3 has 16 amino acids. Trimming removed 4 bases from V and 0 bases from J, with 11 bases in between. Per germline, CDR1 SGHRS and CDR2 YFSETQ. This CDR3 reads CASSTLTVSGANVLTF. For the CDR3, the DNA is TGCGCCAGCAGCACCTTGACTGTCTCTGGGGCCAACGTCCTGACTTTC.

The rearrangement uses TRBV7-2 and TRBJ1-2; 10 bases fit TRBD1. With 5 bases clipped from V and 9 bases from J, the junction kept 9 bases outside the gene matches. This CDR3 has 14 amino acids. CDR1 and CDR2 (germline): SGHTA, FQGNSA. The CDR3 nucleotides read TGTGCCAGCAGCCCAATTGACAGGGGGCAGAGCTACACCTTC. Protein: CASSPIDRGQSYTF.

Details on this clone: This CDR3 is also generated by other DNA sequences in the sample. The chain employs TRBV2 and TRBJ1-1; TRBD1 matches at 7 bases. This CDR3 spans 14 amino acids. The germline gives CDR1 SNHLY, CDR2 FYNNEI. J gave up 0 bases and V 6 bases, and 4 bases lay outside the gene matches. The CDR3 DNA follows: TGTGCCAGCAGGGGGGACAGTATGAACACTGAAGCTTTCTTT. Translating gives CASRGDSMNTEAFF.

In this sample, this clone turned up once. This CDR3 is CASSQWGQGPSPLHF. The CDR3 nucleotides are TGTGCCAGCAGCCAATGGGGACAGGGTCCTTCACCCCTCCACTTT. The V and J genes are TRBV14 and TRBJ1-6; 9 bases match TRBD1. V was pared by 2 bases and J by 9 bases, with 5 bases of the junction left unmatched. CDR1 and CDR2 from the germline V gene are SGHDN and FVKESK. There are 15 residues in the CDR3.

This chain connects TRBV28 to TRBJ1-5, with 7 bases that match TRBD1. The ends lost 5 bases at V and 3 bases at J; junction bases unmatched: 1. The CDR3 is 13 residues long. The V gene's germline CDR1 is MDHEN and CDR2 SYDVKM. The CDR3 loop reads CASSGQANQPQHF. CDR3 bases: TGTGCCAGCAGTGGACAGGCCAATCAGCCCCAGCATTTT.

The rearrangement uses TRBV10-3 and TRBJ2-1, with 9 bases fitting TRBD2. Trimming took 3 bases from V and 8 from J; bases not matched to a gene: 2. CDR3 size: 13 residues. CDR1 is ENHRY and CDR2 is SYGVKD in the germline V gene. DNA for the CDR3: TGTGCCATCAGTGAAGGGACTAGCTATGAGCAGTTCTTC. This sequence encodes CAISEGTSYEQFF.

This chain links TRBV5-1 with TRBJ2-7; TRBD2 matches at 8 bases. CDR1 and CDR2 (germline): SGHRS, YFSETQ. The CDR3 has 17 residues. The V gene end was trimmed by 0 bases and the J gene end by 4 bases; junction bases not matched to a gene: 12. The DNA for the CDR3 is TGCGCCAGCAGCTTGGGATTATCCGGGACTAGGAGGTACGAGCAGTACTTC. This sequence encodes CASSLGLSGTRRYEQYF.

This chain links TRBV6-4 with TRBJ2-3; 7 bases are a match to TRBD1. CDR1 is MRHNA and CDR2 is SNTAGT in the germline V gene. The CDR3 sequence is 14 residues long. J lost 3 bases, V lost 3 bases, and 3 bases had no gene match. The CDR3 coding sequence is TGTGCCAGCAGTGAGAGACAGGGAACAGATACGCAGTATTTT. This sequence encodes CASSERQGTDTQYF.

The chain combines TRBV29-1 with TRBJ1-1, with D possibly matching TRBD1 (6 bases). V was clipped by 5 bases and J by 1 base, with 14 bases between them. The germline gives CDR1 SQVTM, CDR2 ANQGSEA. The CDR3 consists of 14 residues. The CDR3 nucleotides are TGCAGCGTTAATGGGGGCGCAGGGAACACTGAAGCTTTCTTT. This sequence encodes CSVNGGAGNTEAFF.

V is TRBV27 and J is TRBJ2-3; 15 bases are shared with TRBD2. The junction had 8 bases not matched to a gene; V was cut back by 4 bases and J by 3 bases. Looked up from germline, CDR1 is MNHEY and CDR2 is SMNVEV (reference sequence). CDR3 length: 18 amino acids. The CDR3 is CASSSRFGLAGGTDTQYF. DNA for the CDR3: TGTGCCAGCAGTTCGCGCTTCGGACTAGCGGGGGGGACAGATACGCAGTATTTT.

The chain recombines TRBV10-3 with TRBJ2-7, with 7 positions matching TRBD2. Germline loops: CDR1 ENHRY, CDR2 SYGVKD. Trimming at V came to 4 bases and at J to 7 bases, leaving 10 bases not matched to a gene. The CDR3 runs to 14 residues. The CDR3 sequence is CAISALGGAGEQYF. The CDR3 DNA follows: TGTGCCATCAGTGCGTTGGGAGGGGCCGGAGAGCAGTACTTC.

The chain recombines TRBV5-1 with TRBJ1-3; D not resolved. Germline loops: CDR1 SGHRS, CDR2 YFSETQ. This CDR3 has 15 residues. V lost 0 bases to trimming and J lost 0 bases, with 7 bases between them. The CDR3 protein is CASSLDGVSGNTIYF. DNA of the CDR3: TGCGCCAGCAGCTTGGACGGGGTCTCTGGAAACACCATATATTTT.

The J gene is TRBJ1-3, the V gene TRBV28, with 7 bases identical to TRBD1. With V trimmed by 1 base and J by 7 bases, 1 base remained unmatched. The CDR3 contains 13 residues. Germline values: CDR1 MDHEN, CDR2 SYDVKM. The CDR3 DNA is TGTGCCAGCAGTTTATCAGGGGGGAACACCATATATTTT. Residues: CASSLSGGNTIYF.

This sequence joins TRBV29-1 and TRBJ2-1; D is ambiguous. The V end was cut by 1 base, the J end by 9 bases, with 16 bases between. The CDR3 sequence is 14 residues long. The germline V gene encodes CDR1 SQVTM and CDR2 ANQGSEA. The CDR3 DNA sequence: TGCAGCGTTGAAGCCCTCCGTTCCACCGGTGAGCAGTTCTTC. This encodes CSVEALRSTGEQFF.